This T cell receptor (beta chain) came from a study of shared T cell receptors in the human thymus. Profiling relied on immunoSEQ multiplex PCR, and the TCRdb table lists in-frame clones only, not all of them. The sample contains just under 550,000 clones, 70% to 80% of which appear only once. These data were also reused for a study on human thymus T cells.

Sequencing was done on a sample of thymocytes. This TCR was recovered from a boy younger than two with a congenital heart defect.

The CDR3 nucleotides are TGTGCCAGCAGCAAAGGCGCCAGGGGGTCCTACGAGCAGTACTTC. It translates to CASSKGARGSYEQYF. The rearrangement uses TRBV21-1 and TRBJ2-7; the table's D call TRBD1 went unverified against the DNA. TRBV21-1 is given as a pseudogene. This CDR3 region has 15 residues.